This TCR beta chain stems from a study of cytomegalovirus exposure and HLA in healthy donors. As for the study in general: A preliminary data release comprised approximately 85 million unique TCRs obtained from HLA-typed donors. Broader study findings: A later analysis reported that several of the most significant clusters appeared to be linked to common viral pathogens, among them Epstein-Barr virus. Most sequenced TCRs were rare (though some public TCRs occurred in many donors).

PCR was performed using 60 Vbeta and 13 Jbeta primers. Here immunoSEQ multiplex PCR was the method, and the copy in TCRdb shows in-frame clones only, minus some. Among approximately 100,000 clones listed, 75% to 80% were seen once. In the case of this clone: Its target is not known.

The V gene's germline CDR1 is SGHTA and CDR2 FQGNSA. Trimming took 7 bases from V and 0 from J, leaving 14 bases between them. CDR3 size: 15 residues. Sequenced sample: PBMCs. This chain uses TRBV7-2 with TRBJ2-3, with D unresolved. The origin of this receptor is a man aged 55-75 years in good health and CMV-seropositive. Written as DNA, the CDR3 is TGTGCCAGCAAAGTTGTAGAGCTTAGCACAGATACGCAGTATTTT. Its translation: CASKVVELSTDTQYF.